This T cell receptor (beta chain) stems from a study of CDR3 diversity in severe acne. Germline V gene lookup returns CDR1 MNHNS and CDR2 SASEGT. V shed 0 bases and J shed 2 bases, with 4 bases lying between them. There are 13 residues in the CDR3. MiXCR, applied by TCRdb to the PCR reads, yields one record per CDR3 protein. This sample has fewer than 90,000 distinct CDR3 sequences; approximately 54% occur once, and the top ten carry roughly 12%. The sequencing input was blood. This sequence joins TRBV6-1 and TRBJ2-5; D is unresolved. The receptor was isolated from a male donor with severe acne vulgaris. CDR3 protein: CASSEAGQETQYF. Here the CDR3 DNA reads TGTGCCAGCAGTGAAGCGGGGCAAGAGACCCAGTACTTC.